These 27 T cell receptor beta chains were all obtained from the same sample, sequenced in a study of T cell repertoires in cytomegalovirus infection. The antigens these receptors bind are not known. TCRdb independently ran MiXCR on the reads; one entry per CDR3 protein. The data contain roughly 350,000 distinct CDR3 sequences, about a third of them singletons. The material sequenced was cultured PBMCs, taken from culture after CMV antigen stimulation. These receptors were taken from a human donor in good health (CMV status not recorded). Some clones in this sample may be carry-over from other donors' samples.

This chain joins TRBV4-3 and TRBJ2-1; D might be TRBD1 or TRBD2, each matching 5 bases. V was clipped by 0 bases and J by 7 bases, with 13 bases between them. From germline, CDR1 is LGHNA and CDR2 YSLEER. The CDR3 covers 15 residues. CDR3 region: CASSQDSSGSNEQFF. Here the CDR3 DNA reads TGCGCCAGCAGCCAAGATAGTTCAGGGAGTAATGAGCAGTTCTTC.

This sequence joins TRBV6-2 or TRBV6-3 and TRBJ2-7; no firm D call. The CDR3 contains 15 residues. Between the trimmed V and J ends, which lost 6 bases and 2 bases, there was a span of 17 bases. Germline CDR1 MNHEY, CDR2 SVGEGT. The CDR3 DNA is TGTGCCAGCAGCCGAAGTCCCACCTCAGCCTACGAGCAGTACGTC. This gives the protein CASSRSPTSAYEQYV.

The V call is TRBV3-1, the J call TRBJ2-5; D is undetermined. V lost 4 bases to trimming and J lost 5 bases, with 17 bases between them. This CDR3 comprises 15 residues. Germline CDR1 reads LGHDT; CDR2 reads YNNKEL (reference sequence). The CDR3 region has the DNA TGTGCCAGCAGCCCAACCTCATCAGTGTTCGAGACCCAGTACTTC. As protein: CASSPTSSVFETQYF.

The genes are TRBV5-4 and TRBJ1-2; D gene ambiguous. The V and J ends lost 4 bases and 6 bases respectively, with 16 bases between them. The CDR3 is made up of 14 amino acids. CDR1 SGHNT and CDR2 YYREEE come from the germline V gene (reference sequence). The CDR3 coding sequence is TGTGCCAGCAGCCTAGCCTTAAGGTTGGATGGCTACACCTTC. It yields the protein CASSLALRLDGYTF.

For the CDR3, the DNA is TGTGCCAGCAGCTTAGCCCCTGGAGACCAAGAGACCCAGTACTTC. This gives the protein CASSLAPGDQETQYF. V usage is TRBV7-7 and J usage is TRBJ2-5, with D unresolved. The germline CDR1 and CDR2 sequences are SSHAT and FNYEAQ (reference sequence). The CDR3 covers 15 residues. V gave up 0 bases and J gave up 0 bases, with 8 bases separating them.

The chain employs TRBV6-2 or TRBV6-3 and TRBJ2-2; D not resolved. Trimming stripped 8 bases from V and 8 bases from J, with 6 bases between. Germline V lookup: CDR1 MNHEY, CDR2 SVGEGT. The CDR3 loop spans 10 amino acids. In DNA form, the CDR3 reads TGTGCCAGCGGAATAGGGGAGCTGTTTTTT. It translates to CASGIGELFF.

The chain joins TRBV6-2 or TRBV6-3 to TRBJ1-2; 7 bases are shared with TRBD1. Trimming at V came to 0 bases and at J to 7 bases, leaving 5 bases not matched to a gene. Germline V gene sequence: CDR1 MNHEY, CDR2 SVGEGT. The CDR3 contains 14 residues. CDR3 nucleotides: TGTGCCAGCAGTTACTCAGGGGGCAGAGTTGGCTACACCTTC. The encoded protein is CASSYSGGRVGYTF.

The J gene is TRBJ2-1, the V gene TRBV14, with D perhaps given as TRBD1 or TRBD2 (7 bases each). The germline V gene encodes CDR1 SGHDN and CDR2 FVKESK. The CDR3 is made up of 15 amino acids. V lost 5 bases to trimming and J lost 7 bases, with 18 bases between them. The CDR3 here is CASSFRLAGGNEQFF. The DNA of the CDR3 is TGTGCCAGCAGCTTCAGACTAGCAGGGGGGAATGAGCAGTTCTTC. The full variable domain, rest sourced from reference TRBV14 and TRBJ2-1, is EAGVTQFPSHSVIEKGQTVTLRCDPISGHDNLYWYRRVMGKEIKFLLHFVKESKQDESGMPNNRFLAERTGGTYSTLKVQPAELEDSGVYFCASSFRLAGGNEQFFGPGTRLTVL.

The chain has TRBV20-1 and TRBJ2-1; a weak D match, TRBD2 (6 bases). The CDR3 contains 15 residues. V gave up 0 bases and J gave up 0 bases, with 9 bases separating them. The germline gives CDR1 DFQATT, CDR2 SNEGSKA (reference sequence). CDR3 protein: CSARDLASSYNEQFF. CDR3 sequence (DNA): TGCAGTGCTAGAGATCTAGCGAGCTCCTACAATGAGCAGTTCTTC.

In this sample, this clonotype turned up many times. The CDR3 is CASSRPGQGTYEQYF. Written as DNA, the CDR3 is TGTGCCAGCAGCCGACCGGGACAGGGGACCTACGAGCAGTACTTC. The chain combines TRBV7-2 with TRBJ2-7; TRBD1 aligns across 10 bases. V lost 5 bases to trimming and J lost 2 bases; unmatched junction nucleotides: 6. There are 15 residues in the CDR3. CDR1 and CDR2 from the germline V gene are SGHTA and FQGNSA.

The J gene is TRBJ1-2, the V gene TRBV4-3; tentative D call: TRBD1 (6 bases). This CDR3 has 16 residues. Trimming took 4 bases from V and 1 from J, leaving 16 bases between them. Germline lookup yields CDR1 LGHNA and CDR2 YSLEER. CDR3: CASSPESDRRNYGYTF. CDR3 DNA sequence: TGCGCCAGCAGCCCTGAGTCGGACAGACGTAACTATGGCTACACCTTC.

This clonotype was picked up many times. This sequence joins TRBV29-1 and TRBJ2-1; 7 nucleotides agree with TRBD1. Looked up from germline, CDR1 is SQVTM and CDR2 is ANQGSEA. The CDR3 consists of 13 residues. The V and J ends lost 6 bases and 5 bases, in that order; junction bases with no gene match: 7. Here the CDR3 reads CSVQGGRHNEQFF. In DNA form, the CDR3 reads TGCAGCGTCCAAGGGGGCCGGCACAATGAGCAGTTCTTC.

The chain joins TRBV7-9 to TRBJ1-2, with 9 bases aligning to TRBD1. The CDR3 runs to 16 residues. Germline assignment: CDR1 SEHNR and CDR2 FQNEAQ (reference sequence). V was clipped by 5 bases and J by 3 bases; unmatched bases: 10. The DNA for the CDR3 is TGTGCCAGCAGCAATTACGGGACAGGGATTCACTATGGCTACACCTTC. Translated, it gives CASSNYGTGIHYGYTF.

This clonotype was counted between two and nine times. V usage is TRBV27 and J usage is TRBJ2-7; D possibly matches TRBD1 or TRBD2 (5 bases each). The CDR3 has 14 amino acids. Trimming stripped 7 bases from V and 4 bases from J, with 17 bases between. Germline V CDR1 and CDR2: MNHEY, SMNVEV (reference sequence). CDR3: CASNRDGLNYEQYF. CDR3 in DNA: TGTGCCAGCAACCGGGACGGTCTTAATTACGAGCAGTACTTC.

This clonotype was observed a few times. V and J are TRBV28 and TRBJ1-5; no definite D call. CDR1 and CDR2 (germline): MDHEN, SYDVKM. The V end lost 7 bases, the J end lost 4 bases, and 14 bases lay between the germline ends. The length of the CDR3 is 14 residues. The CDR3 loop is CASTPPRVNQPQHF. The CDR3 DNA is TGTGCCAGCACCCCTCCCCGGGTGAATCAGCCCCAGCATTTT.

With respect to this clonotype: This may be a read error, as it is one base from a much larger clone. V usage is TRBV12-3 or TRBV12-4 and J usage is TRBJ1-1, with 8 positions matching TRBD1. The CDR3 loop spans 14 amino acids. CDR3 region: CASSPDRANTGAFF. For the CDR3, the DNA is TGTGCCAGCAGCCCGGACAGGGCTAACACTGGAGCTTTCTTT.

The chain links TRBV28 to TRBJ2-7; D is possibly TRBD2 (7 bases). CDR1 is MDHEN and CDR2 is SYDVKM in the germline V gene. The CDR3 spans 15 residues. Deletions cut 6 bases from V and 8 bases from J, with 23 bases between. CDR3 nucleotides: TGTGCCAGCAGACTGTTAGGGGGGGGGGTACTTAAGCAGTACTTC. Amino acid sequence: CASRLLGGGVLKQYF.

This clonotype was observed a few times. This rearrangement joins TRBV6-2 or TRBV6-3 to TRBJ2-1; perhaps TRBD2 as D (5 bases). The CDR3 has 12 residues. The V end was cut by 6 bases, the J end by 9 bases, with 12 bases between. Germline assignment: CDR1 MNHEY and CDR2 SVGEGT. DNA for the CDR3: TGTGCCAGCAGGAGCGAGGGAAGTGAGCAGTTCTTC. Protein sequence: CASRSEGSEQFF.

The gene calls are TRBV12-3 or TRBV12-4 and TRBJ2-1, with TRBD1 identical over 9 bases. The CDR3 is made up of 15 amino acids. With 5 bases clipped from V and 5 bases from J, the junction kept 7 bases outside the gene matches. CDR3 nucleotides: TGTGCCAGCAGTCTCCCGGGACAGGGCCACAATGAGCAGTTCTTC. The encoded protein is CASSLPGQGHNEQFF.

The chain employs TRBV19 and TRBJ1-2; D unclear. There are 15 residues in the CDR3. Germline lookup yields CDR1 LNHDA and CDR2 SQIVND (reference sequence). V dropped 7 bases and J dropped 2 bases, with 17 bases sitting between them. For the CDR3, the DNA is TGTGCCAGTACCCGAGGGCCAGAGAGAAACTATGGCTACACCTTC. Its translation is CASTRGPERNYGYTF.

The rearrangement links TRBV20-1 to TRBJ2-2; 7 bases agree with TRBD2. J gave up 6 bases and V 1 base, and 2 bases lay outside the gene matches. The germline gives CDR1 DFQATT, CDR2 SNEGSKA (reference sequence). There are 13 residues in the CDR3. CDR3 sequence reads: CSARGAGAGELFF. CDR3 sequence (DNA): TGCAGTGCTAGAGGTGCGGGGGCCGGGGAGCTGTTTTTT.

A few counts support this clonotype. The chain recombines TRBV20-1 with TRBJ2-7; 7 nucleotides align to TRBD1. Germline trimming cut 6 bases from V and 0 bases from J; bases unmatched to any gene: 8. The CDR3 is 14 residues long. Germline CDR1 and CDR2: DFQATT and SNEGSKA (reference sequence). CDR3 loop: CSATPGTASYEQYF. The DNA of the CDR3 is TGCAGTGCAACCCCCGGGACAGCCTCCTACGAGCAGTACTTC.

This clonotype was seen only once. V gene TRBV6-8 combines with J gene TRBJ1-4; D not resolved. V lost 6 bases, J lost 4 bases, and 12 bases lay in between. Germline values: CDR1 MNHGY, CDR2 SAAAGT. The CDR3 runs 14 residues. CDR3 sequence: CASSFGPLNEKLFF. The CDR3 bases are TGTGCCAGCAGCTTCGGACCGCTTAATGAAAAACTGTTTTTT.

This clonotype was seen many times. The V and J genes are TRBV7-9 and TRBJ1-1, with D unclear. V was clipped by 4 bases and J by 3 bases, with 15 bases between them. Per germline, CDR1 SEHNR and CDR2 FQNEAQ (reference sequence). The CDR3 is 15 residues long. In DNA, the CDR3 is TGTGCCAGCAGCTCCCCTACGGGGTTGGACACTGAAGCTTTCTTT. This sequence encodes CASSSPTGLDTEAFF.

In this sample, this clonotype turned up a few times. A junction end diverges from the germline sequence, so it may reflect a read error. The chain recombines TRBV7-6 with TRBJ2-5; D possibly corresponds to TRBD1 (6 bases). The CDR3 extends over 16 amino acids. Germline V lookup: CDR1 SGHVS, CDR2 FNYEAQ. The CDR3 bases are TGTGCTAGCAGCTTCATTCAGGGGATTCAACAAGAGACCCAGTACTTC. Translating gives CASSFIQGIQQETQYF.

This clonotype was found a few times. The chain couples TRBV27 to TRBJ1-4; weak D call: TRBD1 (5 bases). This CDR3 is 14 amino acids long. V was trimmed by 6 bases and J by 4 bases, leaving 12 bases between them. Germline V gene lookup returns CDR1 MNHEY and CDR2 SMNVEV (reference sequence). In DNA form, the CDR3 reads TGTGCCAGCAGGGGGGGAATCAATAATGAAAAACTGTTTTTT. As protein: CASRGGINNEKLFF.

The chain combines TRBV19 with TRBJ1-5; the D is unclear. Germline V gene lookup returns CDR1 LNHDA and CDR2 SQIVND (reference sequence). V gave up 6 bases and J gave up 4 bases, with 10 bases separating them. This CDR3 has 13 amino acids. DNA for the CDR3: TGTGCCAGTAGGGAGAGAGGGAATCAGCCCCAGCATTTT. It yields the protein CASRERGNQPQHF.